What follows is one TCR beta chain and its context. The assay was immunoSEQ multiplex PCR, and TCRdb's table has in-frame clones only and misses some. The repertoire includes approximately 210,000 clones, roughly four fifths of them detected once, and roughly 2.5% sits in the top ten. This CDR3 contains 18 residues. Germline values: CDR1 LGHDT, CDR2 YNNKEL (reference sequence). The ends lost 4 bases at V and 6 bases at J; junction bases unmatched: 13. The source of the sample is a study of blood T cell repertoires in COVID-19. The receptor was derived from a woman aged 40 to 49 with active or convalescent COVID-19. Source material: peripheral blood. This rearrangement joins TRBV3-1 (or the pseudogene TRBV3-2) to TRBJ2-2; TRBD2 matches 11 bases. The CDR3 loop is CASSLVGQTSGAAGELFF. The CDR3, as DNA: TGTGCCAGCAGCCTAGTGGGGCAGACTAGCGGGGCCGCCGGGGAGCTGTTTTTT.